A single sample gave rise to the 19 T cell receptor beta chains below, sequenced in a study of memory CD4+ T cells and cytomegalovirus serostatus. Single viable CD3+CD4+CD8-CD45RO+ cells were sorted as the memory CD4+ T cells. Some clones are missing from TCRdb's copy, which holds only in-frame ones; the method was immunoSEQ multiplex PCR. The profile shows 46,000 or so clones, roughly 73% of them singletons. The sequenced sample was memory CD4+ T cells from blood. The receptors stem from an adult in good health and CMV-seronegative.

The chain joins TRBV11-2 to TRBJ1-4; D is undetermined. Trimming pared 0 bases from V and 0 bases from J, leaving 8 bases between. Germline CDR1 is SGHAT and CDR2 is FQNNGV. This CDR3 has 16 residues. This chain's CDR3 is CASSLERAATNEKLFF. For the CDR3, the DNA is TGTGCCAGCAGCTTAGAGCGGGCTGCAACTAATGAAAAACTGTTTTTT. The full variable domain, with the rest looked up from reference TRBV11-2 and TRBJ1-4, is EAGVAQSPRYKIIEKRQSVAFWCNPISGHATLYWYQQILGQGPKLLIQFQNNGVVDDSQLPKDRFSAERLKGVDSTLKIQPAKLEDSAVYLCASSLERAATNEKLFFGSGTQLSVL.

The CDR3 DNA is TGTGCCAGCAGCCAAGAACTAGCGGGGACCGGGGAGCTGTTTTTT. Its protein is CASSQELAGTGELFF. V is TRBV4-2 and J is TRBJ2-2, with 10 positions matching TRBD2. The CDR3 covers 15 residues. Per germline, CDR1 LGHNA and CDR2 YNFKEQ. V shed 0 bases, J shed 5 bases, and the junction held 0 bases outside the gene matches.

This clone showed up just a few times. The same CDR3 can be traced to other DNA sequences in this sample. V gene TRBV6-6 combines with J gene TRBJ2-1; D is unresolved. Germline lookup yields CDR1 MNHNY and CDR2 SVGAGI (reference sequence). V gave up 7 bases and J gave up 0 bases, with 10 bases separating them. This CDR3 comprises 14 residues. The CDR3 protein is CASTDGSSYNEQFF. The CDR3 DNA sequence: TGTGCCAGCACAGACGGAAGCTCCTACAATGAGCAGTTCTTC.

This rearrangement joins TRBV18 to TRBJ2-1, with TRBD1 matching 7 bases. V was pared by 3 bases and J by 7 bases, with 12 bases of the junction left unmatched. This CDR3 has 16 residues. Germline CDR1 reads KGHSH; CDR2 reads LQKENI. The CDR3 coding sequence is TGTGCCAGCTCACCCTTCGGGACAGAAAAAGCTAATGAGCAGTTCTTC. Its translation: CASSPFGTEKANEQFF.

The chain has TRBV6-5 and TRBJ1-1; 7 nucleotides align to TRBD1. The CDR3 consists of 14 residues. J gave up 1 base and V 5 bases, and 4 bases lay outside the gene matches. Germline-derived CDR1 and CDR2 are MNHEY and SVGAGI. This chain's CDR3 is CASSPGTANTEAFF. The CDR3 bases are TGTGCCAGCAGTCCCGGGACAGCGAACACTGAAGCTTTCTTT.

This sequence joins TRBV10-3 and TRBJ2-7; TRBD2 matches 11 bases. The CDR3 runs 18 residues. Germline V gene data show CDR1 as ENHRY and CDR2 as SYGVKD. J gave up 3 bases and V 3 bases, and 13 bases lay outside the gene matches. CDR3 sequence reads: CAISDTGTSGPTFYEQYF. The CDR3 coding sequence is TGTGCCATCAGTGACACCGGGACTAGCGGTCCGACGTTCTACGAGCAGTACTTC.

The chain links TRBV5-6 to TRBJ2-5, with 7 bases lining up with TRBD2. The CDR3 length is 16 residues. From germline, CDR1 is SGHDT and CDR2 YYEEEE. V shed 4 bases, J shed 3 bases, and the junction held 12 bases outside the gene matches. This CDR3 is CASSTTRGGYEETQYF. The CDR3 nucleotides are TGTGCCAGCAGCACGACCCGCGGGGGATACGAAGAGACCCAGTACTTC.

The chain couples TRBV25-1 to TRBJ2-7; TRBD1 matches at 10 bases. The CDR3 consists of 15 residues. Trimming removed 2 bases from V and 5 bases from J; junction bases left unmatched: 6. The germline V gene has CDR1 MGHDK and CDR2 SYGVNS. The CDR3: CASSETTGGIDEQYF. CDR3 nucleotide sequence: TGTGCCAGCAGTGAAACGACAGGGGGCATCGACGAGCAGTACTTC.

The V call is TRBV30, the J call TRBJ1-3; perhaps TRBD1 as D (6 bases). The CDR3 is 17 residues long. Trimming removed 2 bases from V and 8 bases from J, with 25 bases in between. Germline CDR1 and CDR2: GTSNPN and SVGIG (reference sequence). DNA of the CDR3: TGTGCCTGGAGTCCAAGCACCGGGGGCATATTGTCAGACACCATATATTTT. Encoded protein: CAWSPSTGGILSDTIYF.

The rearrangement joins TRBV27 to TRBJ2-5; the D is unclear. The CDR3 runs to 11 residues. Trimming pared 3 bases from V and 5 bases from J, leaving 4 bases between. The germline V gene has CDR1 MNHEY and CDR2 SMNVEV (reference sequence). The CDR3 spells CASSLGETQYF. The CDR3 nucleotides are TGTGCCAGCAGTTTGGGCGAGACCCAGTACTTC.

This chain joins TRBV5-4 and TRBJ2-1; the D is unclear. The CDR3 spans 12 residues. Per the germline V gene, CDR1 is SGHNT and CDR2 is YYREEE (reference sequence). Trimming left V 0 bases short and J 10 bases short, with 8 bases between. CDR3 bases: TGTGCCAGCAGCTTGGCCTCAGCCGAGCAGTTCTTC. This sequence encodes CASSLASAEQFF. The full variable domain, completed using reference TRBV5-4 and TRBJ2-1, is ETGVTQSPTHLIKTRGQQVTLRCSSQSGHNTVSWYQQALGQGPQFIFQYYREEENGRGNFPPRFSGLQFPNYSSELNVNALELDDSALYLCASSLASAEQFFGPGTRLTVL.

This clone was picked up one time. This chain's CDR3 is CATKEGGGAEAFF. As DNA, the CDR3 is TGTGCCACGAAGGAGGGGGGAGGGGCTGAAGCTTTCTTT. This chain connects TRBV6-6 to TRBJ1-1; D is possibly TRBD1 (6 bases). V gave up 10 bases and J gave up 6 bases, with 18 bases separating them. Germline V gene sequence: CDR1 MNHNY, CDR2 SVGAGI (reference sequence). The CDR3 runs to 13 residues.

V and J are TRBV28 and TRBJ1-3; no firm D call. The CDR3 contains 16 residues. Germline CDR1 reads MDHEN; CDR2 reads SYDVKM. Trimming stripped 8 bases from V and 1 base from J, with 18 bases between. The CDR3 DNA sequence: TGTGCCAGCGGATTGCTATCGGGGAGTTCTGGAAACACCATATATTTT. It codes for CASGLLSGSSGNTIYF.

The chain employs TRBV5-6 and TRBJ2-5; D is undetermined. The CDR3 spans 14 residues. The V end lost 0 bases, the J end lost 1 base, and 7 bases lay between the germline ends. CDR1 is SGHDT and CDR2 is YYEEEE in the germline V gene. The CDR3 DNA is TGTGCCAGCAGCTTGGCAGAGCGCCAAGAGACCCAGTACTTC. Translation: CASSLAERQETQYF.

This chain connects TRBV6-1 to TRBJ2-3, with TRBD2 identical over 7 bases. Trimming removed 8 bases from V and 6 bases from J; junction bases left unmatched: 8. The CDR3 sequence is 13 residues long. The germline CDR1 and CDR2 sequences are MNHNS and SASEGT. The CDR3: CASWDYSGDTQYF. CDR3 in DNA: TGTGCCAGCTGGGACTACAGTGGGGATACGCAGTATTTT.

The CDR3 DNA is TGTGCCAGCAGTTACATGGGGGGCGGGGAGACCCAGTACTTC. Amino acids: CASSYMGGGETQYF. The gene calls are TRBV6-5 and TRBJ2-5, with D possibly called TRBD1 or TRBD2 (6 bases each). The germline CDR1 and CDR2 sequences are MNHEY and SVGAGI. The CDR3 loop spans 14 amino acids. V lost 2 bases and J 5 bases, leaving 12 bases between the germline ends.

The chain couples TRBV5-4 to TRBJ2-7; 8 nucleotides agree with TRBD2. V gave up 4 bases and J gave up 2 bases; unmatched junction bases: 11. This CDR3 comprises 16 residues. The germline V gene has CDR1 SGHNT and CDR2 YYREEE (reference sequence). CDR3 residues: CASSPSLAGGTYEQYF. In DNA, the CDR3 is TGTGCCAGCAGCCCCTCTCTCGCGGGGGGTACCTACGAGCAGTACTTC.

This sequence joins TRBV5-6 and TRBJ1-2; D unclear. V lost 5 bases and J 0 bases, leaving 17 bases between the germline ends. The CDR3 loop spans 16 amino acids. From germline, CDR1 is SGHDT and CDR2 YYEEEE. The DNA for the CDR3 is TGTGCCAGCAGTCCAGGAGCACCGCAATCTAACTATGGCTACACCTTC. Its protein product is CASSPGAPQSNYGYTF.

This rearrangement joins TRBV19 to TRBJ1-2; D gene uncertain. Germline V lookup: CDR1 LNHDA, CDR2 SQIVND (reference sequence). The V gene lost 5 bases and the J gene lost 1 base, with 5 bases spanning the gap. The CDR3 covers 12 residues. In DNA form, the CDR3 reads TGTGCCAGTAGTTCAGTTAACTATGGCTACACCTTC. This encodes CASSSVNYGYTF.